Below, 15 T cell receptor beta chains from the same sample are listed, as sequenced in a study of identical twins. One entry per CDR3 protein results from TCRdb running MiXCR on the 5' RACE reads. The repertoire holds roughly 470,000 distinct CDR3 sequences, roughly an eighth seen once, with around 0.98% in the top ten. This sample also belongs to another study, concerning yellow fever vaccine responses in identical twins.

Sequenced: CD4+ T cells sorted from blood. The receptors shown here come from a woman aged 18-35 years in good health.

This clonotype was seen many times. The chain combines TRBV12-3 or TRBV12-4 with TRBJ1-5; a possible D gene is TRBD1 (6 bases). V was shortened by 7 bases and J by 6 bases, with 13 bases between the two germline ends. CDR3 length: 13 amino acids. The DNA of the CDR3 is TGTGCCAGCACCAGGGGAGGGGGTCAGCCCCAGCATTTT. Protein: CASTRGGGQPQHF.

V gene TRBV3-1 combines with J gene TRBJ2-5; a weak D match, TRBD2 (6 bases). The length of the CDR3 is 14 residues. Trimming shortened V by 4 bases and J by 4 bases, and 13 bases separated the two germline ends. Germline assignment: CDR1 LGHDT and CDR2 YNNKEL (reference sequence). The CDR3 nucleotides read TGTGCCAGCAGCCGATGGCAGGGACTAGAGACCCAGTACTTC. Translated: CASSRWQGLETQYF.

The chain employs TRBV11-1 and TRBJ2-3; TRBD2 aligns across 8 bases. Germline lookup yields CDR1 SGHAT and CDR2 FQDESV (reference sequence). The trim removed 6 bases at V and 3 bases at J, leaving 17 bases unmatched. The CDR3 has 18 residues. Written as DNA, the CDR3 is TGTGCCAGCAGACCTACCAGGCCGGGACTAGGGTCAACAGATACGCAGTATTTT. It codes for CASRPTRPGLGSTDTQYF.

This clonotype was recorded a few times. The chain has TRBV4-3 and TRBJ2-7; 7 bases agree with TRBD1. Unmatched junction bases numbered 8, after V lost 1 base and J lost 2 bases. CDR1 is LGHNA and CDR2 is YSLEER in the germline V gene. The CDR3 runs to 16 residues. DNA of the CDR3: TGCGCCAGCAGCCAAGGAGAGACAGGGAGAACCTACGAGCAGTACTTC. It is translated as CASSQGETGRTYEQYF.

This clonotype has more than one count but fewer than ten. This chain connects TRBV29-1 to TRBJ2-3; maybe TRBD1 (5 bases). The CDR3 extends over 14 amino acids. Per germline, CDR1 SQVTM and CDR2 ANQGSEA. Trimming cost V 1 base and J 1 base, with 9 bases left between them. The CDR3 reads CSVEGQGGTDTQYF. The CDR3, as DNA: TGCAGCGTTGAAGGTCAGGGCGGCACAGATACGCAGTATTTT.

This clonotype has a handful of counts. The CDR3 loop reads CATSRVGGGSYNEQFF. CDR3 sequence (DNA): TGTGCCACCAGCAGAGTAGGGGGAGGGTCCTACAATGAGCAGTTCTTC. The chain employs TRBV15 and TRBJ2-1; maybe TRBD2 (7 bases). This CDR3 region has 16 residues. Germline values: CDR1 LNHNV, CDR2 YYDKDF (reference sequence). The ends were cut back, 1 base at V and 1 base at J, with 11 bases in the middle.

Of note for this clonotype: Sequence at one end of the junction differs from germline and may be a read error. The chain links TRBV20-1 to TRBJ2-7; a possible D gene is TRBD2 (5 bases). The CDR3 spans 14 residues. The germline gives CDR1 DFQATT, CDR2 SNEGSKA (reference sequence). The CDR3 sequence: CSTRDRAATYEQYF. CDR3 DNA sequence: TGCAGTACTAGAGATCGGGCAGCGACCTACGAGCAGTACTTC.

This clonotype was observed at least ten times. The chain recombines TRBV7-9 with TRBJ2-5; D might be TRBD1 (6 bases). Germline assignment: CDR1 SEHNR and CDR2 FQNEAQ (reference sequence). There are 15 residues in the CDR3. V was clipped by 5 bases and J by 7 bases, with 20 bases between them. CDR3 sequence (DNA): TGTGCCAGCAGCCCCGGGACACCTTTGCCCGGGACCCAGTACTTC. Amino acid sequence: CASSPGTPLPGTQYF.

The chain links TRBV5-1 to TRBJ1-4; 11 bases agree with TRBD1. The germline CDR1 and CDR2 sequences are SGHRS and YFSETQ. V lost 4 bases, J lost 7 bases, and 6 bases stayed unmatched. The CDR3 has 15 residues. The DNA of the CDR3 is TGCGCCAGCAGCCGGATGGGACAGGGGGGTGAAAAACTGTTTTTT. This gives the protein CASSRMGQGGEKLFF.

This clonotype showed up many times. J is TRBJ2-7 and V is TRBV16; possible D gene TRBD2, 5 bases. V lost 4 bases, J lost 2 bases, and 6 bases lay in between. Per germline, CDR1 KGHSY and CDR2 FQNENV. The CDR3 is made up of 12 amino acids. CDR3 amino acids: CASSPEAYEQYF. For the CDR3, the DNA is TGTGCCAGCAGCCCGGAGGCCTACGAGCAGTACTTC. The full variable domain, completed using reference TRBV16 and TRBJ2-7, is GEEVAQTPKHLVRGEGQKAKLYCAPIKGHSYVFWYQQVLKNEFKFLISFQNENVFDETGMPKERFSAKCLPNSPCSLEIQATKLEDSAVYFCASSPEAYEQYFGPGTRLTVT.

This clonotype was seen only a few times. V and J are TRBV15 and TRBJ1-3; D unclear. Trimming removed 1 base at V and 9 bases at J, with 10 bases between. In germline, CDR1 is LNHNV, CDR2 YYDKDF (reference sequence). The CDR3 is 13 residues long. The CDR3 protein is CATSRVVGATIYF. Here the CDR3 DNA reads TGTGCCACCAGCAGAGTAGTTGGTGCCACCATATATTTT.

This clonotype was seen a handful of times. V is TRBV12-3 or TRBV12-4 and J is TRBJ1-2; 9 positions agree with TRBD1. Trimming cost V 4 bases and J 6 bases; bases outside gene matches: 15. The CDR3 covers 17 residues. The CDR3 DNA reads TGTGCCAGCAGTTCCTCCGGGACAGGGACGGTTAGGAATGGCTACACCTTC. Its translation: CASSSSGTGTVRNGYTF.

Ten or more counts support this clonotype. The chain has TRBV10-3 and TRBJ2-2; no clear D gene. The CDR3 contains 11 residues. Looked up from germline, CDR1 is ENHRY and CDR2 is SYGVKD. Trimming left V 0 bases short and J 7 bases short, with 0 bases between. CDR3 nucleotides: TGTGCCATCAGTGAGTCCGGGGAGCTGTTTTTT. Translation: CAISESGELFF.

This clonotype was detected only a few times. The chain recombines TRBV12-3 or TRBV12-4 with TRBJ2-5, with 14 bases fitting TRBD2. This CDR3 comprises 15 residues. The J segment lost 6 bases and the V segment lost 6 bases, leaving 6 bases of the junction unmatched. The CDR3 nucleotides are TGTGCCAGCAGCCGACTAGCGGGAGGGCCGCAGACCCAGTACTTC. As protein: CASSRLAGGPQTQYF.

The gene calls are TRBV20-1 and TRBJ2-7, with TRBD1 identical over 9 bases. Trimming at V came to 0 bases and at J to 7 bases, leaving 19 bases not matched to a gene. The germline gives CDR1 DFQATT, CDR2 SNEGSKA (reference sequence). The CDR3 is 18 residues long. The CDR3 reads CSARDGTGSSLVGGEQYF. The CDR3 region has the DNA TGCAGTGCTAGAGATGGGACAGGGTCGTCTCTTGTCGGCGGGGAGCAGTACTTC.